A selection of T cell receptor beta chains follows, all from one sample in a study of shared clonotypes between healthy human individuals. Using immunoSEQ multiplex PCR, the repertoire was profiled, and TCRdb retains in-frame clones only, with some absent. This table holds almost 750,000 clones, 72% found once. Sequencing was performed on memory CD4+ T cells sorted from blood. These receptors came from a woman between 25 and 40 years old in good health. The CDR3 runs from the conserved cysteine through the conserved F or W. A D gene is named only where the DNA matches it firmly. Only some rows state a clone size, as once, few, many or a class for expanded clones.

j_call d_call clone_size v_call cdr3_nt cdr3_aa
TRBJ1-3 NA many TRBV5-1 TGCGCCAGCAGCTTGGCTGTCCGTGACACCATATATTTT CASSLAVRDTIYF
TRBJ2-3 NA few TRBV5-4 TGTGCCAGCAAGAGGGGGGCGGACGTTGCAGATACGCAGTATTTT CASKRGADVADTQYF
TRBJ2-3 NA NA TRBV5-8 TGTGCCAGCAGTTTTTGGGCAGGGTACACAGATACGCAGTATTTT CASSFWAGYTDTQYF
TRBJ2-1 NA NA TRBV21-1 TGTGCCAGCCGGCGGGGGTCCTACAATGAGCAGTTCTTC CASRRGSYNEQFF
TRBJ2-3 TRBD2 NA TRBV4-1 TGCGCCAGCAGCCCGCGGGTAGCGGGAAGAGGCACAGATACGCAGTATTTT CASSPRVAGRGTDTQYF
TRBJ1-4 TRBD1 many TRBV7-2 TGTGCCAGCAGCCTAAGGGACAGGCCAAATGAAAAACTGTTTTTT CASSLRDRPNEKLFF
TRBJ2-7 NA few TRBV5-1 TGCGCCAGCAGCTTGGCATCCGAGCAGTACTTC CASSLASEQYF
TRBJ2-1 TRBD2 NA TRBV18 TGTGCCAGCTCACCATACAGGAGCGGGAGTACGCTGGACTATGAGCAGTTCTTC CASSPYRSGSTLDYEQFF
TRBJ2-2 TRBD2 many TRBV6-5 TGTGCCAGCCGACTAGCCCCGAACACCGGGGAGCTGTTTTTT CASRLAPNTGELFF
TRBJ2-7 TRBD2 NA TRBV5-4 TGTGCCAGCAGCTCCTACGGGACTAGCGGGAGGTACGAGCAGTACTTC CASSSYGTSGRYEQYF
TRBJ2-7 NA NA TRBV27 TGTGCCAGCAGGTACCTACAGGGACTCGAGCAGTACTTC CASRYLQGLEQYF
TRBJ2-3 NA NA TRBV5-6 TGTGCCAGCAGCTTGGATTTGGGGCGCACAGATACGCAGTATTTT CASSLDLGRTDTQYF
TRBJ2-3 NA NA TRBV5-1 TGCGCCAGCAGCTTGGCGCTTATCACAGATACGCAGTATTTT CASSLALITDTQYF
TRBJ2-7 TRBD2 NA TRBV5-1 TGCGCCAGCAGCCCTACTGGGGGGACTAGCGGCTTGGAGCAGTACTTC CASSPTGGTSGLEQYF
TRBJ2-5 TRBD1 NA TRBV5-1 TGCGCCAGCAGCTTGGCCGCGGGACAGGGTGAGACCCAGTACTTC CASSLAAGQGETQYF
TRBJ2-3 NA NA TRBV11-2 TGTGCCAGCAGCTCTCCAGGGGTCCCACGCACAGATACGCAGTATTTT CASSSPGVPRTDTQYF
TRBJ2-6 NA NA TRBV18 TGTGCCAGCTCACCTATGGGCTCTGGGGCCAACGTCCTGACTTTC CASSPMGSGANVLTF
TRBJ2-2 TRBD2 NA TRBV4-1 TGCGCCAGCAGCCAACAACTAGCGGGGACCACCGGGGAGCTGTTTTTT CASSQQLAGTTGELFF
TRBJ1-5 TRBD1 NA TRBV27 TGTGCCAGCAGTTTATCGAGGGGGACAGGGGTGGATCAGCCCCAGCATTTT CASSLSRGTGVDQPQHF
TRBJ2-1 NA NA TRBV6-5 TGTGCCAGCAGTACAAGCCAGTCAGATAATGAGCAGTTCTTC CASSTSQSDNEQFF
TRBJ2-5 NA NA TRBV7-7 TGTGCCAGCAGCTTCGCGGGGGCCGGGGAGACCCAGTACTTC CASSFAGAGETQYF
TRBJ2-7 NA few TRBV30 TGTGCCTGGATCAGCGGCAACTCCTACGAGCAGTACTTC CAWISGNSYEQYF
TRBJ2-7 TRBD2 NA TRBV28 TGTGCCACCGAAGAGGCTCGGACTAGCGGGGAAGGAGCGCAGTACTTC CATEEARTSGEGAQYF
TRBJ1-2 NA NA TRBV2 TGTGCCAGCAGATTGACAGATGGCTACACCTTC CASRLTDGYTF
TRBJ2-5 NA once TRBV2 TGTGCCAGCAGGCCGGCGGGAACTGTGGAAGGCCAAGAGACCCAGTACTTC CASRPAGTVEGQETQYF
TRBJ2-7 TRBD2 once TRBV25-1 TGTGCCAGCAGTGGCCCACAACCATTAGCGGGAGACCGCTACGAGCAGTACTTC CASSGPQPLAGDRYEQYF
TRBJ2-6 NA NA TRBV29-1 TGCAGCGTTGAAAAATCTGGGGCCAACGTCCTGACTTTC CSVEKSGANVLTF
TRBJ2-5 TRBD2 NA TRBV30 TGTGCCTGGAGTGTGGTAGCGGGGGAGACCCAGTACTTC CAWSVVAGETQYF
TRBJ1-5 NA few TRBV7-9 TGTGCTTCTACAGTAGGGAATCAGCCCCAGCATTTT CASTVGNQPQHF
TRBJ2-7 NA NA TRBV20-1 TGCAGTGCAAGCTCGCGGTACGAGCAGTACTTC CSASSRYEQYF
TRBJ2-3 NA NA TRBV7-8 TGTGCCAGCAGCTTACGGGTGGGAGTTACAGATACGCAGTATTTT CASSLRVGVTDTQYF
TRBJ1-1 NA NA TRBV20-1 TGCAGTGCTGGTCACACTGAAGCTTTCTTT CSAGHTEAFF
TRBJ2-1 TRBD2 few TRBV6-1 TGTGCCAGCATAGGGACTACCCCCTACAATGAGCAGTTCTTC CASIGTTPYNEQFF
TRBJ2-5 TRBD2 NA TRBV28 TGTGCCAGCAGTTACAGCGGGAGACTTCAAGAGACCCAGTACTTC CASSYSGRLQETQYF
TRBJ2-5 NA NA TRBV14 TGTGCCAGCAGCCAAGATTTTCGCGGGACCAAGATCAACCGACAGATTCTAGGGACCCAGTACTTC CASSQDFRGTKINRQILGTQYF
TRBJ2-5 NA NA TRBV2 TGTGCCAGCAGTGCCCAGGGAGGAGAGACCCAGTACTTC CASSAQGGETQYF
TRBJ1-5 NA NA TRBV15 TGTGCCACCAGCAGAGGGGGCCGGGGTTATAGCAATCAGCCCCAGCATTTT CATSRGGRGYSNQPQHF
TRBJ2-7 TRBD2 once TRBV29-1 TGCAGCGTTCAGACTAGCGGATCCTCCTACGAGCAGTACTTC CSVQTSGSSYEQYF